This record covers a single TCR beta chain. This sample is drawn from a study of blood T cell repertoires in COVID-19. Study-wide background: Some COVID-19 samples were acute and others convalescent; all came from the United States, Italy and Spain.

CDR1 is MNHEY and CDR2 is SVGAGI in the germline V gene. V dropped 7 bases and J dropped 2 bases, with 16 bases sitting between them. The CDR3 runs 15 residues. Under the authors' procedure: Using reference gene primer amplification, nucleated cell counts were estimated. TCRdb's table, derived via immunoSEQ multiplex PCR, lists solely in-frame clones and lacks some. V, J and clone size derive from that table, while D and trimming were established from the DNA sequence. The sample yields approximately 68,000 clones, 80% to 90% seen once. Input material: peripheral blood. This chain uses TRBV6-5 with TRBJ2-3, with D perhaps matching TRBD1 (6 bases). The clonotype comes from a man aged 70 or older with active or convalescent COVID-19. CDR3 amino acids: CASKPWTENTDTQYF. Written as DNA, the CDR3 is TGTGCCAGCAAACCCTGGACAGAAAACACAGATACGCAGTATTTT.